The 17 T cell receptor beta chains below all came from one sample that was sequenced in a study of tissue T cells after allogeneic stem cell transplantation. Time point defined: mouse harvest day 7 after allogeneic transplant. Tail vein injection delivered 10^7 T-cell-depleted bone marrow cells and 10^6 splenic CD5+ T cells. Clones were read by immunoSEQ multiplex PCR, and TCRdb kept only the in-frame ones, dropping some. In the table there are roughly 6,600 clones, approximately 44% of which are singletons. The sequenced material came from lymph node tissue. Receptors originate from a female BALB/c mouse given C57BL/6 T cells with graft-versus-host disease after an allogeneic hematopoietic cell transplant.

By share, this clone counts as medium-sized. The listed genes are named as in mouse. The read gets to within 1 residue of the CDR3 end, and the germline J gene fills in the rest. The chain combines TRBV16 with TRBJ1-1; D is perhaps TRBD1 (5 bases). The germline CDR1 and CDR2 sequences are SGHSA and FRNQAP. Between the trimmed V and J ends, which lost 4 bases and 0 bases, there was a span of 15 bases. The CDR3 length is 16 residues. CDR3 DNA, as far as it was read: TGTGCAAGCAGCTCCTCCTTCCGGGACCCAAACACAGAAGTCTTC. Translation gives CASSSSFRDPNTEVF. The whole CDR3 region reads CASSSSFRDPNTEVFF. Based on the CDR3 plus reference TRBV16 and TRBJ1-1, the full variable domain is NAGVIQTPRHKVTGKGQEATLWCEPISGHSAVFWYRQTIVQGLEFLTYFRNQAPIDDSGMPKERFSAQMPNQSHSTLKIQSTQPQDSAVYLCASSSSFRDPNTEVFFGKGTRLTVV.

With regard to this clone: The genes are named according to mouse. Read data end 1 residue before the CDR3 end; the end is taken from the germline J gene. The V call is TRBV23, the J call TRBJ1-1; no check of the table's D call, TRBD1, against the DNA was made. The CDR3 is 13 amino acids. Germline V gives CDR1 KGHTA, CDR2 FQNQQP. CDR3 DNA (partial): TGCTCCAGCAGTGGCAGGGGTAACACAGAAGTCTTC. The encoded protein is CSSSGRGNTEVF. The entire CDR3 protein reads CSSSGRGNTEVFF.

About this clone: Gene names and germline refer to mouse. The DNA ends 1 residue before the CDR3 does, and the rest of the CDR3 is filled in from the germline J gene. The chain joins TRBV19 to TRBJ1-6; 7 nucleotides line up with TRBD1. Being an ORF, TRBJ1-6 has a function that is uncertain. Germline assignment: CDR1 FNHDT and CDR2 SITEND (reference sequence). The ends lost 5 bases at V and 9 bases at J; junction bases unmatched: 2. The CDR3 has 12 residues. The sequenced CDR3 bases are TGTGCCAGCAGCCACAGGGGTTCGCCCCTCTAC. It codes for CASSHRGSPLY. The full CDR3 reads CASSHRGSPLYF.

As to this clone: Mouse gene names apply. Here the CDR3 reads CASSRDRDEQYF. The sequenced CDR3 bases are TGTGCCAGCAGTCGAGACAGGGATGAACAGTAC. The chain carries TRBV26 and TRBJ2-7; 7 nucleotides match TRBD1. The read terminates 1 residue ahead of where the CDR3 ends, so the germline J gene completes it. V trimming: 4 bases; J trimming: 5 bases; junction bases outside the gene matches: 2. The germline V gene has CDR1 KGHPV and CDR2 FQNQEV (reference sequence). The CDR3 length is 12 residues.

A single count supports this clone. The genes are named according to mouse. The CDR3 DNA, read in part, is TGTGCCAGCAGTCTCCGGGACGGAAACACAGAAGTCTTC. Its translation: CASSLRDGNTEVF. The whole CDR3 protein reads CASSLRDGNTEVFF. V is TRBV26 and J is TRBJ1-1, with D maybe TRBD1 (5 bases). The CDR3 end is not reached by the read, which stops 1 residue before it; the germline J gene fills it in. Trimming took 3 bases from V and 1 from J, leaving 9 bases between them. The CDR3 has 14 amino acids. The germline V gene encodes CDR1 KGHPV and CDR2 FQNQEV (reference sequence).

With regard to this clone: The gene names here belong to mouse. The read finishes 1 residue shy of the CDR3 end, and the germline J gene is used to complete it. The chain uses TRBV13-2 and TRBJ2-5, with a weak D call TRBD2 (5 bases). CDR1 and CDR2 from the germline V gene are NNHNN and SYGAGS (reference sequence). The CDR3 contains 13 residues. V was clipped by 2 bases and J by 1 base, with 5 bases between them. The sequenced CDR3 bases are TGTGCCAGCGGTGACTGGGACCAAGACACCCAGTAC. Its protein is CASGDWDQDTQY. Given in full, the CDR3 is CASGDWDQDTQYF.

As to this clone: Gene names follow the mouse nomenclature. The CDR3 end lies 1 residue beyond the end of the read and is filled in from the germline J gene. The chain recombines TRBV23 with TRBJ2-1; TRBD2 is the table's D call, not checked against the DNA. The length of the CDR3 is 15 residues. Germline V lookup: CDR1 KGHTA, CDR2 FQNQQP. Incomplete CDR3 DNA: TGCTCCAGCAGTCAAGGGGGGAAGAACTATGCTGAGCAGTTC. Protein product: CSSSQGGKNYAEQF. Given in full, the CDR3 is CSSSQGGKNYAEQFF. Full variable domain (remainder filled in from reference TRBV23 and TRBJ2-1): DAAVTQKPRYLIKMKGQEAEMKCIPEKGHTAVFWYQQKQSKELKFLIYFQNQQPLDQIDMVKERFSAVCPSSSLCSLGIRTCEAEDSALYLCSSSQGGKNYAEQFFGPGTRLTVL.

This clone showed up just a few times. The gene names here belong to mouse. The CDR3 end lies 1 residue beyond the end of the read and is filled in from the germline J gene. This chain uses TRBV19 with TRBJ2-7; 12 bases line up with TRBD1. Germline V gene sequence: CDR1 FNHDT, CDR2 SITEND (reference sequence). This CDR3 is 14 amino acids long. V lost 4 bases and J lost 6; bases outside the gene matches: 5. This CDR3 is CASSRRDRGLEQYF. The covered CDR3 bases are TGTGCCAGCAGTCGCCGGGACAGGGGGCTTGAACAGTAC.

Regarding this clone: The genes are named according to mouse. Read coverage stops 1 residue before the CDR3 terminus; the germline J gene supplies the remainder. The chain combines TRBV15 with TRBJ2-3; D may correspond to TRBD1 or TRBD2 (5 bases each). The CDR3 is made up of 14 amino acids. Germline values: CDR1 SGHND, CDR2 FRSKSL. With 3 bases removed from V and 0 bases from J, the gap between germline ends came to 7 bases. The sequenced part of the CDR3 DNA is TGTGCCAGCAGTTTGGGGGTGAGTGCAGAAACGCTGTAT. This codes for CASSLGVSAETLY. The entire CDR3 reads CASSLGVSAETLYF.

A note on this clone: Gene names and germline match the mouse. The read ends 1 residue shy of where the CDR3 ends; the end is completed using the germline J gene. The rearrangement uses TRBV13-3 and TRBJ2-7; tentative D call: TRBD1 (5 bases). V was trimmed by 2 bases and J by 6 bases, leaving 6 bases between them. Germline CDR1 is NNHDY and CDR2 is SYVADS. The CDR3 is 11 residues long. The sequenced CDR3 bases are TGTGCCAGCAGTGACAGGGTTGAACAGTAC. The encoded protein is CASSDRVEQY. The entire CDR3 reads CASSDRVEQYF.

This clone rates as medium-sized. Any gene name here is a mouse gene name. The observed sequence ends 1 residue before the CDR3 terminus, with the missing tail filled in from the germline J gene. This chain links TRBV2 with TRBJ2-1; the match to TRBD2 covers 7 bases. V lost 0 bases, J lost 1 base, and 3 bases stayed unmatched. This CDR3 comprises 16 residues. Germline CDR1 reads LGHNA; CDR2 reads YSYQKL. CDR3 DNA (partial): TGTGCCAGCAGCCAAGATCGCTGGGGGAACTATGCTGAGCAGTTC. Its protein is CASSQDRWGNYAEQF. The whole CDR3 protein is CASSQDRWGNYAEQFF.

With regard to this clone: Gene names follow the mouse nomenclature. The read halts 1 residue ahead of the CDR3 end, with the missing end drawn from the germline J gene. This chain links TRBV19 with TRBJ2-1; D is uncertain. V was trimmed by 0 bases and J by 4 bases, leaving 5 bases between them. The CDR3 is 13 residues long. CDR1 is FNHDT and CDR2 is SITEND in the germline V gene (reference sequence). The CDR3 spells CASSIAGYAEQFF. The DNA read from the CDR3 is TGTGCCAGCAGTATAGCGGGGTATGCTGAGCAGTTC.

This clone appeared a few times. Mouse names are used for the genes. The read finishes 1 residue shy of the CDR3 end, and the germline J gene is used to complete it. The genes are TRBV26 and TRBJ2-4; 7 nucleotides match TRBD2. The CDR3 length is 16 residues. The ends lost 1 base at V and 1 base at J; junction bases unmatched: 5. Germline CDR1 and CDR2: KGHPV and FQNQEV (reference sequence). The CDR3 loop reads CASSLLGGVGQNTLYF. Partial CDR3 DNA: TGTGCCAGCAGTCTGTTGGGGGGAGTTGGTCAAAACACCTTGTAC. The whole variable domain, remainder taken from reference TRBV26 and TRBJ2-4, is NSKVIQTPRYLVKGQGQKAKMRCIPEKGHPVVFWYQQNKNNEFKFLINFQNQEVLQQIDMTEKRFSAECPSNSPCSLEIQSSEAGDSALYLCASSLLGGVGQNTLYFGAGTRLSVL.

The sample holds a few counts of this clone. Gene names are the mouse ones. The read comes to an end 1 residue before the CDR3 does, leaving the germline J gene to fill in the end. V gene TRBV20 combines with J gene TRBJ1-1; D perhaps matches TRBD1 (5 bases). Looked up from germline, CDR1 is GFQATS and CDR2 is STVNSAI. Trimming left V 3 bases short and J 0 bases short, with 8 bases between. The CDR3 length is 13 residues. CDR3: CGARQVANTEVFF. CDR3 bases read: TGTGGTGCTAGACAGGTTGCAAACACAGAAGTCTTC. The full variable domain, completed using reference TRBV20 and TRBJ1-1, is GALVYQYPRRTICKSGTSMRMECQAVGFQATSVAWYRQSPQKTFELIALSTVNSAIKYEQNFTQEKFPISHPNLSFSSMTVLNAYLEDRGLYLCGARQVANTEVFFGKGTRLTVV.

Note on this clone: These gene names are mouse names. The CDR3 end lies 1 residue beyond the end of the read and is filled in from the germline J gene. The chain has TRBV13-3 and TRBJ1-2; D is undetermined. Germline V lookup: CDR1 NNHDY, CDR2 SYVADS. The CDR3 totals 14 residues. V was trimmed by 0 bases and J by 0 bases, leaving 6 bases between them. CDR3 loop: CASSDGHPNSDYTF. Partial CDR3 DNA: TGTGCCAGCAGTGATGGACACCCAAACTCCGACTACACC.

This clone occurred once. Gene names are the mouse ones. The read is 1 residue too short to cover the CDR3 end, so that end is filled in from the germline J gene. The gene calls are TRBV12-1 and TRBJ1-2; TRBD1 is a possible D gene (5 bases). CDR3 length: 14 residues. The germline CDR1 and CDR2 sequences are SGHSN and HYEKVE. Trimming removed 4 bases at V and 0 bases at J, with 11 bases between. The sequenced part of the CDR3 DNA is TGTGCCAGCTCCTGGGGGACCGCAAACTCCGACTACACC. This gives the protein CASSWGTANSDYT. Given in full, the CDR3 is CASSWGTANSDYTF.

On this clone: The germline and genes are mouse ones. The read ends 1 residue before the CDR3 terminus; that terminus is restored from the germline J gene. The genes are TRBV26 and TRBJ1-1, with TRBD1 identical over 10 bases. Losses at the gene ends were 6 bases for V and 4 bases for J; bases not matched to a gene: 5. Per germline, CDR1 KGHPV and CDR2 FQNQEV (reference sequence). This CDR3 is 14 amino acids long. CDR3 region: CASRDRGRGTEVFF. The CDR3 DNA, read in part, is TGTGCCAGCAGGGACAGGGGGAGAGGCACAGAAGTCTTC.